This TCR beta chain was observed in a study of blood T cell repertoires in COVID-19 (dated by TCRdb to about 2020). Regarding the study in general: Collaborator samples came from the United States, Italy and Spain and covered acute and convalescent phases of COVID-19. The material from the prospective study consisted of cDNA or gDNA derived from T cells, B-cell-depleted T cells, or PBMCs. Sample metadata almost always included a de-identified subject ID, COVID-19 status, age in years and sex. The dataset comprised deeply sampled blood TCRbeta repertoires from subjects exposed to, actively infected with, or recovered from COVID-19. A freely available public database, intended as a resource for researchers studying the immune response to SARS-CoV-2, is where the repertoires were released. The samples were drawn from two sources: the first 160 participants of the ongoing ImmuneRACE study, and 950 to 1,500 subjects contributed by 6 global collaborators. Where HLA class I and class II types were available, the types were taken from metadata supplied by the sample provider, not from assay-based typing.

The paper's findings and limits, for the study overall: The quantity of clinical and demographic metadata differed by source and by participant and was supplied without curation.

One collaborating source in Seattle enrolled patients during active infection and followed them longitudinally through the course of disease. Collaborating institutions collected whole blood in K2EDTA tubes following their own protocols. For TCRbeta analysis, collaborators shipped samples in one of three forms: frozen whole blood, isolated PBMCs, or DNA extracted from either of those sample types. On this clone itself: Its antigen specificity is not known. One base away there is no much larger clone; base qualities are not given.

TCRbeta CDR3 regions were amplified from genomic DNA by means of the immunoSEQ Assay, a bias-controlled multiplex PCR. The paper's data handling went like this. Within the assay, amplification of reference gene primers was used to estimate how many nucleated cells each sample contained. To quantify the absolute abundance of each unique TCRbeta CDR3 rearrangement, sequence reads were collapsed and filtered. For each sample, productive Simpson clonality was calculated as the square root of Simpson's diversity index over productive rearrangements. TCRdb mirrors the immuneACCESS table, restricted to in-frame sequences. Some clones are absent from its copies; in checked studies, under half trace to an unresolved V gene, and the reason for the others is unknown. V, J and clone size reflect that table, while D and trimming were determined from the DNA. This sample holds roughly 47,000 clones; roughly 88% were observed only once. Roughly 34% of the sample is held by the ten biggest clonotypes.

This clonotype was sampled from a woman at least 80 years old with COVID-19, enrolled during active disease. Input material: peripheral blood.

The sequenced DNA: TGTGCCAGCAGCCGGGTAGCGGGAGGCACAGATACGCAGTATTTT. Its amino acids are CASSRVAGGTDTQYF. The sequence links TRBV6-4 to TRBJ2-3; TRBD2 matches 9 bases in the middle. Inclusive of the bounding cysteine and phenylalanine, the CDR3 is 15 residues long. The kept DNA is CDR3 alone, 45 bases in frame from the first base. The germline V gene provides CDR1 MRHNA and CDR2 SNTAGT. V is trimmed back by 6 bases and J by 1 base, and the junction contains 5 bases that no gene match accounts for.